One sample yielded the 8 T cell receptor beta chains listed below, sequenced in a study of regulatory T cells in long-lasting Graves disease. HTBI primers from iRepertoire and Arm-PCR of CDR3 regions yielded the TCR beta libraries. MiXCR was run by TCRdb on the multiplex PCR reads, yielding one entry per CDR3 protein. The sample contains hundreds of thousands of distinct CDR3 sequences, approximately 15% of which appear only once. Time point meaning: newly diagnosed GD, antithyroid drugs for less than 3 months. From RNA extracted from PBMCs, the TCR library was made. The same data also contributed to another study, on T cells in Graves' hyperthyroidism and ophthalmopathy.

Material: peripheral blood mononuclear cells (PBMCs), obtained at new diagnosis, from a patient treated with antithyroid drugs. These receptors were taken from a young woman with Graves disease.

This rearrangement joins TRBV20-1 to TRBJ2-4, with 8 bases aligning to TRBD2. CDR1 DFQATT and CDR2 SNEGSKA come from the germline V gene (reference sequence). Trimming at V came to 6 bases and at J to 3 bases, leaving 7 bases not matched to a gene. This CDR3 is 14 amino acids long. DNA of the CDR3: TGCAGTGCGCCCAGCGGGGGTATCAAAAACATTCAGTACTTC. Residues: CSAPSGGIKNIQYF.

In its sample, this clonotype was seen many times. The DNA of the CDR3 is TGTGCCAGCAACTTGCCGGGCGAGCAGTACTTC. This gives the protein CASNLPGEQYF. J is TRBJ2-7 and V is TRBV2, with D hard to call. Trimming cost V 7 bases and J 6 bases, with 10 bases left between them. In germline, CDR1 is SNHLY, CDR2 FYNNEI. This CDR3 comprises 11 residues.

This clonotype was detected only a few times. V gene TRBV6-2 or TRBV6-3 combines with J gene TRBJ1-2; D unclear. The CDR3 length is 16 residues. Between the trimmed V and J ends, which lost 0 bases and 7 bases, there was a span of 18 bases. The germline CDR1 and CDR2 sequences are MNHEY and SVGEGT. CDR3 in DNA: TGTGCCAGCAGTTACTCGGTTTCAGGAGTTATCTTTGGCTACACCTTC. It is translated as CASSYSVSGVIFGYTF.

This clonotype was found many times. The chain couples TRBV28 to TRBJ1-2; 9 nucleotides align to TRBD1. Looked up from germline, CDR1 is MDHEN and CDR2 is SYDVKM. The CDR3 runs to 14 residues. V lost 4 bases to trimming and J lost 7 bases; unmatched junction nucleotides: 7. The CDR3 DNA sequence: TGTGCCAGCAGTTCACCACAGGGGGCGCGTGGCTACACCTTC. Protein sequence: CASSSPQGARGYTF.

The V and J genes are TRBV2 and TRBJ2-3; 7 bases fit TRBD1. This CDR3 region has 14 residues. Germline assignment: CDR1 SNHLY and CDR2 FYNNEI. The ends lost 6 bases at V and 6 bases at J; junction bases unmatched: 9. The CDR3: CASRQGISSDTQYF. Written as DNA, the CDR3 is TGTGCCAGCAGACAGGGGATTTCTTCGGATACGCAGTATTTT.

There are many counts of this clonotype. V gene TRBV28 combines with J gene TRBJ1-5, with D perhaps matching TRBD1 (5 bases). This CDR3 has 14 amino acids. V was trimmed by 7 bases and J by 7 bases, leaving 17 bases between them. Germline-derived CDR1 and CDR2 are MDHEN and SYDVKM. The CDR3 nucleotides are TGTGCCAGCACCAACCAGGGCGTAAGGCAGCCCCAGCATTTT. Translation: CASTNQGVRQPQHF.

The V gene is TRBV7-3, the J gene TRBJ2-1, with 8 bases aligning to TRBD2. The V and J ends lost 5 bases and 7 bases, in that order; junction bases with no gene match: 10. CDR3 length equals 15 residues. Germline V gives CDR1 SGHTA, CDR2 FQGTGA. CDR3 residues: CASSPSGGPWNEQFF. CDR3 coding DNA: TGTGCCAGCAGCCCAAGCGGGGGCCCATGGAATGAGCAGTTCTTC.

The chain has TRBV20-1 and TRBJ2-1; D perhaps matches TRBD2 (5 bases). V shed 5 bases and J shed 3 bases, with 11 bases lying between them. The V gene's germline CDR1 is DFQATT and CDR2 SNEGSKA (reference sequence). The CDR3 has 13 residues. The DNA of the CDR3 is TGCAGTGCTCGACTACTACACTACAATGAGCAGTTCTTC. This sequence encodes CSARLLHYNEQFF.